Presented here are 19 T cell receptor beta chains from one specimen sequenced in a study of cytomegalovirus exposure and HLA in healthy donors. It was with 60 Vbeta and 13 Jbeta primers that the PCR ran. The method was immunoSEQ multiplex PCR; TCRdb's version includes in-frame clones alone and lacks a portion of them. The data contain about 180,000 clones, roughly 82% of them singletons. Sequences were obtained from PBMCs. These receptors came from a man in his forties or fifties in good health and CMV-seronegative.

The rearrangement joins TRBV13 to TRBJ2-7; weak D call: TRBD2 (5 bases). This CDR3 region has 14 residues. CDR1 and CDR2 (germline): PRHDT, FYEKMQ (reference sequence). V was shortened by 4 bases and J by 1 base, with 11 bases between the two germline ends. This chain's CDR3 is CASSSLLGSYEQYF. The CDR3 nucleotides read TGTGCCAGCAGCTCCCTACTAGGTTCCTACGAGCAGTACTTC.

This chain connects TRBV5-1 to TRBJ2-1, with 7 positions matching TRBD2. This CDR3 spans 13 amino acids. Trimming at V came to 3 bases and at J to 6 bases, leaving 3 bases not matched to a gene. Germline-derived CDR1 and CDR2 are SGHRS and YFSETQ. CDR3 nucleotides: TGCGCCAGCAGCTACGGACTAGGCAATGAGCAGTTCTTC. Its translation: CASSYGLGNEQFF.

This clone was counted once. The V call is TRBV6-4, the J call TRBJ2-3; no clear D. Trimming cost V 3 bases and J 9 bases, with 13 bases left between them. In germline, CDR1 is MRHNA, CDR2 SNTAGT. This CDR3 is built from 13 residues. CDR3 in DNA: TGTGCCAGCAGTGAAAGGAGCCGTGACACGCAGTATTTT. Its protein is CASSERSRDTQYF.

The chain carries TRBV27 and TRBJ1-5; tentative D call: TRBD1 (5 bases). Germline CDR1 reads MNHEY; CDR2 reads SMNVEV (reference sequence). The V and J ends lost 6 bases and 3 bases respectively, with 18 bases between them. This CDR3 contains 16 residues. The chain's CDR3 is CASRRIGGYANQPQHF. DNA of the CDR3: TGTGCCAGCAGGCGTATCGGGGGGTATGCCAATCAGCCCCAGCATTTT.

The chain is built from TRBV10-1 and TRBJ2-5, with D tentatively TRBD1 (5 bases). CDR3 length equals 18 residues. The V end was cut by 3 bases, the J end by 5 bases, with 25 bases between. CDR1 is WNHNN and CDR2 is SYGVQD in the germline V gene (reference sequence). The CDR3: CASSEVPRVVRANETQYF. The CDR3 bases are TGCGCCAGCAGTGAAGTTCCACGGGTTGTCAGGGCGAACGAGACCCAGTACTTC.

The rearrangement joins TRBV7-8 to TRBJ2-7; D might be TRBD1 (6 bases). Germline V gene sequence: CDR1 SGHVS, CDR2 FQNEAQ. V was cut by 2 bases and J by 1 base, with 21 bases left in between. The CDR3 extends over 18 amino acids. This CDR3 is CASSLTPPTGIPSYEQYF. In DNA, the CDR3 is TGTGCCAGCAGCTTAACCCCCCCCACAGGGATACCTTCCTACGAGCAGTACTTC.

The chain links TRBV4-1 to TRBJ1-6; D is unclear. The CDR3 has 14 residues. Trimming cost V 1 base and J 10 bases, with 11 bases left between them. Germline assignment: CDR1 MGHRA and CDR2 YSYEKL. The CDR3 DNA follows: TGCGCCAGCAGCCAAGGCAGTGCAGGATCACCCCTCCACTTT. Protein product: CASSQGSAGSPLHF.

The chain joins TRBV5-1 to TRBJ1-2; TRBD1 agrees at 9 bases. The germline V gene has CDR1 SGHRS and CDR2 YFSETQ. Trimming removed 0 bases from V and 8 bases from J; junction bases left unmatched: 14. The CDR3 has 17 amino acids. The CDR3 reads CASSLGVSGTGIRGYTF. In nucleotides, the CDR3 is TGCGCCAGCAGCTTGGGGGTCTCCGGGACAGGGATTCGGGGCTACACCTTC.

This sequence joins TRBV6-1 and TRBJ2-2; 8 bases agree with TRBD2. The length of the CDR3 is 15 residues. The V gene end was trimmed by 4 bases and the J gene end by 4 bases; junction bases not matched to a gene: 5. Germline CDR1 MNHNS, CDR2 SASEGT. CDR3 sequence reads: CASSGGSGTTGELFF. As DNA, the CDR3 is TGTGCCAGCAGTGGGGGTAGCGGGACCACCGGGGAGCTGTTTTTT.

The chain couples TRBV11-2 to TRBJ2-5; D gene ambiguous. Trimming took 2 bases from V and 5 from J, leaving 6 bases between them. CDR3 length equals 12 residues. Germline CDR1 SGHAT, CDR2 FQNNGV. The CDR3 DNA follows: TGTGCCAGCAGCTTATTGAGTGAGACCCAGTACTTC. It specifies CASSLLSETQYF.

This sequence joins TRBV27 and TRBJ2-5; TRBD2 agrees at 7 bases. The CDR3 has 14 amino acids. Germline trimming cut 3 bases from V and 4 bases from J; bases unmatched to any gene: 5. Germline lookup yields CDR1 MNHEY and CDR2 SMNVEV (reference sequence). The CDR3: CASSFGIAGETQYF. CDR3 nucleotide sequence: TGTGCCAGCAGTTTCGGAATAGCGGGAGAGACCCAGTACTTC.

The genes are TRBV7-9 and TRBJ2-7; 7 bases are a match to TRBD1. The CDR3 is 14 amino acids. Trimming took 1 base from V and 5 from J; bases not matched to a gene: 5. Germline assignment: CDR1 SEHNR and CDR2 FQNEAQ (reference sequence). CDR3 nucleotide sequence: TGTGCCAGCAGCTTAGAAGGTCAGGGGGACGAGCAGTACTTC. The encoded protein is CASSLEGQGDEQYF.

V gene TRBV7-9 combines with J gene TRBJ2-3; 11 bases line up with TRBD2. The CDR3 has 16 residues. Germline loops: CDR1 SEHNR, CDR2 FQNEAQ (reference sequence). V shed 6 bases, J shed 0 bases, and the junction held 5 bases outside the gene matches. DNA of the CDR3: TGTGCCAGCAGTCCGACTAGCGGGGTTAGCACAGATACGCAGTATTTT. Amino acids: CASSPTSGVSTDTQYF. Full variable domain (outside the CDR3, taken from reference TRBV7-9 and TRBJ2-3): DTGVSQNPRHKITKRGQNVTFRCDPISEHNRLYWYRQTLGQGPEFLTYFQNEAQLEKSRLLSDRFSAERPKGSFSTLEIQRTEQGDSAMYLCASSPTSGVSTDTQYFGPGTRLTVL.

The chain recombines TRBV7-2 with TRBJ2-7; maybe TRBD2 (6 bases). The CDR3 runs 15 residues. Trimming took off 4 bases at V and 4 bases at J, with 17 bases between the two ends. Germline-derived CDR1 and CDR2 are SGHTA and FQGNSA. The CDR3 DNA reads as TGTGCCAGCAGCTCGGGACTCCTTCTTCCTTACGAGCAGTACTTC. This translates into CASSSGLLLPYEQYF.

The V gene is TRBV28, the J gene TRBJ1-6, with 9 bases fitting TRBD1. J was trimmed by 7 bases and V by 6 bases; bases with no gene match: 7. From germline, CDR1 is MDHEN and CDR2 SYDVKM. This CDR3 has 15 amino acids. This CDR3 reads CASSPATGGNSPLHF. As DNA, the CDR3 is TGTGCCAGCAGCCCTGCGACAGGGGGGAATTCACCCCTCCACTTT.

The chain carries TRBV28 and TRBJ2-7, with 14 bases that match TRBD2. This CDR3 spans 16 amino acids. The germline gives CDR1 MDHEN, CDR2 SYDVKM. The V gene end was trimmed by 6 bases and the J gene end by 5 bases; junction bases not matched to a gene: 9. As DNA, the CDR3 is TGTGCCAGCAGGCCGGGACTAGCGGGAGTCCCTCACGAGCAGTACTTC. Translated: CASRPGLAGVPHEQYF.

DNA for the CDR3: TGTGCCAGCAGTTACGTAGGGGCAACTAATGAAAAACTGTTTTTT. Its protein is CASSYVGATNEKLFF. V usage is TRBV6-5 and J usage is TRBJ1-4; D may be TRBD1 (5 bases). Germline values: CDR1 MNHEY, CDR2 SVGAGI. V shed 2 bases and J shed 0 bases, with 7 bases lying between them. This CDR3 is built from 15 residues.

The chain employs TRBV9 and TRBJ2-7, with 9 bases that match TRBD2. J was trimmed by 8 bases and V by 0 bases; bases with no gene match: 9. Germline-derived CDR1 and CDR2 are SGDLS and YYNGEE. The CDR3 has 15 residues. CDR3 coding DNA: TGTGCCAGCAGCGTAGAGTCTAGCGGGGTCTCCAAGCAGTACTTC. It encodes CASSVESSGVSKQYF.

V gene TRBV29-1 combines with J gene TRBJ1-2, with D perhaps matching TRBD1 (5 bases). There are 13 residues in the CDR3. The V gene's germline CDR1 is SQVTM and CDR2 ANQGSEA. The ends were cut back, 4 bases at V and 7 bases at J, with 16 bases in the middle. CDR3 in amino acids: CSVAGTGGVGYTF. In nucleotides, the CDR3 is TGCAGCGTTGCGGGGACGGGGGGAGTTGGCTACACCTTC.